This T cell receptor (beta chain) came from a study of OX40 agonist ivuxolimab in advanced cancers. Overall study context: Intravenous ivuxolimab was administered to patients every 2 weeks at 0.01 to 10 mg/kg.

Sequencing used immunoSEQ multiplex PCR; TCRdb keeps in-frame clones, though not all of them. The sample consists of about 15,000 clones, just under 80% of them appearing once. The germline V gene encodes CDR1 MDHEN and CDR2 SYDVKM. The CDR3 extends over 14 amino acids. Trimming left V 10 bases short and J 6 bases short, with 18 bases between. The origin of this receptor is an adult with an advanced solid tumor such as melanoma, head and neck, liver or kidney cancer. The rearrangement links TRBV28 to TRBJ1-4, with D unresolved. Material: CD4+ or CD8+ T cells sorted from blood, obtained in a trial of the OX40 agonist ivuxolimab. CDR3: CATKPPRTYEKLFF. The CDR3 bases are TGTGCCACCAAGCCCCCCCGGACTTATGAAAAACTGTTTTTT.